The 16 T cell receptor beta chains given below trace back to one sample, sequenced in a study of memory CD4+ T cells and cytomegalovirus serostatus. Sequencing was performed with immunoSEQ multiplex PCR; in TCRdb, only in-frame clones are kept and a portion is missing. The table records roughly 40,000 clones, around 80% of them present only once. The sort gate was single viable CD3+CD4+CD8-CD45RO+ cells for memory CD4+ T cells. Sample: memory CD4+ T cells from blood. The receptors shown here come from an adult in good health and CMV-seronegative.

Only a few counts were recorded for this clone. The chain has TRBV4-3 and TRBJ1-6; 9 bases agree with TRBD1. V lost 4 bases, J lost 10 bases, and 8 bases stayed unmatched. The CDR3 is 15 residues long. The germline gives CDR1 LGHNA, CDR2 YSLEER. This CDR3 is CASSRGQGDRSPLHF. The CDR3 DNA reads TGCGCCAGCAGCCGGGGACAGGGAGATCGATCACCCCTCCACTTT.

Notes on this clone: The junction and the germline gene differ at one end; a read error may be behind it. V gene TRBV5-1 combines with J gene TRBJ2-1; no reliable D call. The CDR3 consists of 11 residues. The germline CDR1 and CDR2 sequences are SGHRS and YFSETQ. The CDR3 reads CASSSDNEQFF. DNA for the CDR3: TGCGCCAGCAGCTCCGACAATGAGCAGTTCTTC. Together with reference TRBV5-1 and TRBJ2-1, the CDR3 gives the full variable domain: KAGVTQTPRYLIKTRGQQVTLSCSPISGHRSVSWYQQTPGQGLQFLFEYFSETQRNKGNFPGRFSGRQFSNSRSEMNVSTLELGDSALYLCASSSDNEQFFGPGTRLTVL.

The rearrangement uses TRBV4-1 and TRBJ2-6; either TRBD1 or TRBD2 may fit D (5 bases each). V was shortened by 0 bases and J by 3 bases, with 12 bases between the two germline ends. The CDR3 has 17 residues. CDR1 is MGHRA, CDR2 YSYEKL, per germline. The CDR3 loop reads CASSQEWGRGGANVLTF. The CDR3 coding sequence is TGCGCCAGCAGCCAAGAGTGGGGACGGGGTGGGGCCAACGTCCTGACTTTC.

V gene TRBV5-1 combines with J gene TRBJ2-5; 10 bases agree with TRBD1. After removal of 4 bases from V and 3 bases from J, the junction contained 6 bases not matched to a gene. This CDR3 region has 15 residues. Germline V gives CDR1 SGHRS, CDR2 YFSETQ. CDR3: CASSRGTGVEETQYF. The CDR3 DNA reads TGCGCCAGCAGCAGGGGGACAGGGGTGGAAGAGACCCAGTACTTC. Full variable domain (rest looked up from reference TRBV5-1 and TRBJ2-5): KAGVTQTPRYLIKTRGQQVTLSCSPISGHRSVSWYQQTPGQGLQFLFEYFSETQRNKGNFPGRFSGRQFSNSRSEMNVSTLELGDSALYLCASSRGTGVEETQYFGPGTRLLVL.

The chain employs TRBV6-5 and TRBJ1-2, with 7 bases identical to TRBD1. Unmatched junction bases numbered 8, after V lost 2 bases and J lost 8 bases. This CDR3 contains 14 residues. Looked up from germline, CDR1 is MNHEY and CDR2 is SVGAGI. The CDR3, as DNA: TGTGCCAGCAGTTACGGGGGACAGAGGTACGGCTACACCTTC. As protein: CASSYGGQRYGYTF.

This clone occurred once. This chain joins TRBV25-1 and TRBJ2-1; 10 bases fit TRBD2. The germline CDR1 and CDR2 sequences are MGHDK and SYGVNS. V was clipped by 1 base and J by 10 bases; unmatched bases: 10. The CDR3 sequence is 16 residues long. In DNA, the CDR3 is TGTGCCAGCAGTGAATCAGAGAGGGTAGCGGGAGGCGAGCAGTTCTTC. As protein: CASSESERVAGGEQFF.

This clone was seen more than once but under ten times. This chain connects TRBV30 to TRBJ1-1; D is possibly TRBD1 (5 bases). This CDR3 is 14 amino acids long. Germline CDR1 reads GTSNPN; CDR2 reads SVGIG (reference sequence). The germline V and J ends were trimmed by 3 bases and 4 bases, with 15 bases remaining between them. This chain's CDR3 is CAWRVSGSGTEAFF. Here the CDR3 DNA reads TGTGCCTGGAGGGTGTCAGGGTCTGGCACTGAAGCTTTCTTT.

V is TRBV28 and J is TRBJ2-5; D possibly corresponds to TRBD1 (6 bases). V was shortened by 5 bases and J by 2 bases, with 15 bases between the two germline ends. From germline, CDR1 is MDHEN and CDR2 SYDVKM. CDR3 size: 15 residues. This chain's CDR3 is CASSLQTGKQETQYF. The CDR3 DNA is TGTGCCAGCAGTCTACAAACAGGGAAGCAAGAGACCCAGTACTTC.

This clone was counted a single time. The rearrangement joins TRBV5-1 to TRBJ2-7, with TRBD2 matching 11 bases. Germline V gene lookup returns CDR1 SGHRS and CDR2 YFSETQ. The CDR3 sequence is 17 residues long. Germline trimming cut 1 base from V and 1 base from J; bases unmatched to any gene: 7. This CDR3 reads CASSLNGLAGVSYEQYF. Written as DNA, the CDR3 is TGCGCCAGCAGCTTGAACGGACTAGCGGGTGTTTCCTACGAGCAGTACTTC.

This clone was observed a handful of times. The chain has TRBV18 and TRBJ1-2; D is possibly TRBD1 (5 bases). The CDR3 is made up of 13 amino acids. CDR1 KGHSH and CDR2 LQKENI come from the germline V gene. V lost 6 bases, J lost 5 bases, and 13 bases lay in between. This CDR3 is CASSPGPNYGYTF. The CDR3 region has the DNA TGTGCCAGCTCCCCGGGACCAAATTATGGCTACACCTTC.

The rearrangement joins TRBV19 to TRBJ2-1; 9 nucleotides agree with TRBD1. The germline gives CDR1 LNHDA, CDR2 SQIVND (reference sequence). CDR3 length: 18 residues. J lost 5 bases, V lost 4 bases, and 15 bases had no gene match. The CDR3 DNA follows: TGTGCCAGTAGTACCGGGACAGGGATAATGGTAGTACACAATGAGCAGTTCTTC. Translated, it gives CASSTGTGIMVVHNEQFF. The variable domain in full, with the rest retrieved from reference TRBV19 and TRBJ2-1, is DGGITQSPKYLFRKEGQNVTLSCEQNLNHDAMYWYRQDPGQGLRLIYYSQIVNDFQKGDIAEGYSVSREKKESFPLTVTSAQKNPTAFYLCASSTGTGIMVVHNEQFFGPGTRLTVL.

The chain uses TRBV30 and TRBJ1-2; possible D gene TRBD1, 5 bases. V lost 5 bases and J 2 bases, leaving 21 bases between the germline ends. The germline V gene encodes CDR1 GTSNPN and CDR2 SVGIG (reference sequence). This CDR3 has 16 amino acids. The CDR3 loop reads CAWGEPTESWNYGYTF. CDR3 DNA: TGTGCCTGGGGGGAACCGACAGAATCATGGAACTATGGCTACACCTTC.

The chain combines TRBV4-2 with TRBJ2-1; 8 bases agree with TRBD2. The ends lost 0 bases at V and 3 bases at J; junction bases unmatched: 7. CDR3 size: 17 residues. Germline assignment: CDR1 LGHNA and CDR2 YNFKEQ. The CDR3 nucleotides read TGTGCCAGCAGCCAAGAGATAACTAGCGGAATCTACAATGAGCAGTTCTTC. Translation: CASSQEITSGIYNEQFF.

This rearrangement joins TRBV5-6 to TRBJ1-5; the match to TRBD1 covers 7 bases. J lost 2 bases, V lost 4 bases, and 12 bases had no gene match. Germline V gene lookup returns CDR1 SGHDT and CDR2 YYEEEE. The CDR3 spans 17 residues. CDR3 protein: CASSNGQAVYGNQPQHF. The CDR3 DNA follows: TGTGCCAGCAGCAACGGACAGGCCGTCTATGGCAATCAGCCCCAGCATTTT.

On this clone: One junction end does not reproduce the germline sequence, and a read error may be involved. J is TRBJ2-7 and V is TRBV11-2; D remains unclear. This CDR3 has 14 residues. Germline loops: CDR1 SGHAT, CDR2 FQNNGV. As DNA, the CDR3 is TGTGCCAGCAGCTTAGAGAGGCAATCCTACGTGCAGTACTTC. Translated, it gives CASSLERQSYVQYF.

The chain uses TRBV19 and TRBJ1-2, with D perhaps TRBD1 (5 bases). The CDR3 length is 13 residues. The V and J ends lost 3 bases and 6 bases respectively, with 11 bases between them. Per the germline V gene, CDR1 is LNHDA and CDR2 is SQIVND (reference sequence). CDR3 in amino acids: CASSMQGRDGYTF. For the CDR3, the DNA is TGTGCCAGTAGTATGCAGGGTCGGGATGGCTACACCTTC.